This T cell receptor beta chain was observed in a study of post-analysis software for immune sequencing data. As for the study in general: Included courses were relapsing-remitting and secondary progressive multiple sclerosis; progressive-relapsing multiple sclerosis was also included.

TCR beta cDNA libraries included unique molecular identifiers. cDNA molecules numbering about 470,000 came from approximately 0.91 to 9.4 million T cells. TCRdb processed the PCR reads anew with MiXCR; each CDR3 protein has one entry. The sample includes approximately 460,000 distinct CDR3 sequences, 45% seen only once; the top ten take about 12%. In this sample, this clonotype turned up a few times. No antigen is known for it. V was cut by 7 bases and J by 4 bases, with 22 bases left in between. CDR3 length: 15 amino acids. Germline CDR1 and CDR2: SQVTM and ANQGSEA. General observations from the study: Multiple sclerosis patients had significantly lower normalized Chao1 diversity than controls. Same-batch preparations were strongly co-clustered by F measure. Elevated frequency relative to controls characterized several TRBV segments in patients, TRBV5-6, TRBV5-1 and TRBV20-1 among them.

This rearrangement joins TRBV29-1 to TRBJ1-1; no clear D. The clonotype comes from a girl aged 10-17 years with multiple sclerosis. The sequencing sample was made of blood. CDR3 coding DNA: TGCAGCGCTTTCGCTGGGGTTTACGGAAGCACTGAAGCTTTCTTT. It specifies CSAFAGVYGSTEAFF.